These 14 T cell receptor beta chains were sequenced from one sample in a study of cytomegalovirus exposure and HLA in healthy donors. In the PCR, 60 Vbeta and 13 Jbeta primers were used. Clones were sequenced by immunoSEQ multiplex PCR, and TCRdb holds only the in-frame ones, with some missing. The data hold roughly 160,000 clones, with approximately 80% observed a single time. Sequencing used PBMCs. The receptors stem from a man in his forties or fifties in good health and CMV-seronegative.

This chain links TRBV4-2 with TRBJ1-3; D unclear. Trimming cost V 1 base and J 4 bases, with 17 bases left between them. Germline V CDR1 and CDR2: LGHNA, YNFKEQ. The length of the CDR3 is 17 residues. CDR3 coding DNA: TGTGCCAGCAGCCAAGCTCCACCGGGGAACTTAGGAAACACCATATATTTT. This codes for CASSQAPPGNLGNTIYF.

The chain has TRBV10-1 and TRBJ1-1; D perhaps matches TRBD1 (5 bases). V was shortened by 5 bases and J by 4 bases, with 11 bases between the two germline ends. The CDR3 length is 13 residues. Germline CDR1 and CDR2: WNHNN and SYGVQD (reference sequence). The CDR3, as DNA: TGCGCCAGCAGTCGGGGGTCGGGCACTGAAGCTTTCTTT. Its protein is CASSRGSGTEAFF.

CDR3 DNA: TGTGCCAGCAGCGCGAGTTTGCGGGGAGGGAGCACAGATACGCAGTATTTT. Its translation: CASSASLRGGSTDTQYF. The chain employs TRBV9 and TRBJ2-3, with 7 bases identical to TRBD2. CDR3 size: 17 residues. Germline CDR1 and CDR2: SGDLS and YYNGEE. V shed 3 bases, J shed 0 bases, and the junction held 10 bases outside the gene matches.

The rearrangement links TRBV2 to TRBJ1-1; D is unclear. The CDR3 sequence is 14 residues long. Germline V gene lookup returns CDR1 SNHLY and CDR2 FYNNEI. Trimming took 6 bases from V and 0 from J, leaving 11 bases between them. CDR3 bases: TGTGCCAGCAGCCGACTGAGGATGAACACTGAAGCTTTCTTT. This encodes CASSRLRMNTEAFF.

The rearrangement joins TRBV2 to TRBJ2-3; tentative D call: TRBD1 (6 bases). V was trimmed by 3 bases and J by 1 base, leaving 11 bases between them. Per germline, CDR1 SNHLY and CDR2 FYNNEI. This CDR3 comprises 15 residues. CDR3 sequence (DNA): TGTGCCAGCAGTGACAGGGACAAGGGCACAGATACGCAGTATTTT. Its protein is CASSDRDKGTDTQYF. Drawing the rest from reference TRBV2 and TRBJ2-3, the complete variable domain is EPEVTQTPSHQVTQMGQEVILRCVPISNHLYFYWYRQILGQKVEFLVSFYNNEISEKSEIFDDQFSVERPDGSNFTLKIRSTKLEDSAMYFCASSDRDKGTDTQYFGPGTRLTVL.

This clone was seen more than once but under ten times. CDR3 amino acids: CASSLARAGGPEQFF. The CDR3 DNA follows: TGTGCCAGCAGCTTAGCAAGGGCAGGGGGTCCGGAGCAGTTCTTC. The chain combines TRBV7-9 with TRBJ2-1; TRBD1 aligns across 7 bases. Unmatched junction bases numbered 9, after V lost 0 bases and J lost 10 bases. Per the germline V gene, CDR1 is SEHNR and CDR2 is FQNEAQ (reference sequence). This CDR3 is 15 amino acids long.

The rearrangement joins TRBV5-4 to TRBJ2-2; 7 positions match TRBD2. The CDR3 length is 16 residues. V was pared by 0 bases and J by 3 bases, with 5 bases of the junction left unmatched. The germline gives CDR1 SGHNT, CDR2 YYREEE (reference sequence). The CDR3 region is CASSLGLAAYTGELFF. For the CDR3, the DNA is TGTGCCAGCAGCTTGGGCCTAGCGGCCTACACCGGGGAGCTGTTTTTT.

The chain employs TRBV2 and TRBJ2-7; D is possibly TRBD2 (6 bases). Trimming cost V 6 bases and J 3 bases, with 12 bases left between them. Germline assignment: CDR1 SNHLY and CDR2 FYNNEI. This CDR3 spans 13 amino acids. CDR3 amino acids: CASRRVGGYEQYF. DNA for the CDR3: TGTGCCAGCAGGAGGGTGGGGGGCTACGAGCAGTACTTC.

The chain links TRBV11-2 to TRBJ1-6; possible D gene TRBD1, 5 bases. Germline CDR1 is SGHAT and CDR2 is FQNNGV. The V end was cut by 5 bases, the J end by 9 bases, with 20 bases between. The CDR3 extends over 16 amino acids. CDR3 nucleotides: TGTGCCAGCAGCCGGGGGTCGGTAGGGGTGGGTTCACCCCTCCACTTT. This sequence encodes CASSRGSVGVGSPLHF.

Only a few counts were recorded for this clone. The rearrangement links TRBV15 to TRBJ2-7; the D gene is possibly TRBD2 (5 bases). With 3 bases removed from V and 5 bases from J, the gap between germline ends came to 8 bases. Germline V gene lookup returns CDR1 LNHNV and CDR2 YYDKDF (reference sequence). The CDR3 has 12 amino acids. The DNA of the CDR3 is TGTGCCACCAGCAGGCGGGCGGACGAGCAGTACTTC. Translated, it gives CATSRRADEQYF.

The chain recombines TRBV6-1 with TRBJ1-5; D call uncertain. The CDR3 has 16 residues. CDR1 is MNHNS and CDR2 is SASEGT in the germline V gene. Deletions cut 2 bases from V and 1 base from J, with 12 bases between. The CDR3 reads CASSESWRGSNQPQHF. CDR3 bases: TGTGCCAGCAGTGAATCGTGGCGAGGGAGCAATCAGCCCCAGCATTTT.

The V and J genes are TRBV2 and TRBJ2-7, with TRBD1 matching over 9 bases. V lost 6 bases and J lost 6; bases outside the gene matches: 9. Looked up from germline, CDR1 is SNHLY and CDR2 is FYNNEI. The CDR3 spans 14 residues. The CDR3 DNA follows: TGTGCCAGCAGCGAACAGGGGGCCCTCGGCGAGCAGTACTTC. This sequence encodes CASSEQGALGEQYF.

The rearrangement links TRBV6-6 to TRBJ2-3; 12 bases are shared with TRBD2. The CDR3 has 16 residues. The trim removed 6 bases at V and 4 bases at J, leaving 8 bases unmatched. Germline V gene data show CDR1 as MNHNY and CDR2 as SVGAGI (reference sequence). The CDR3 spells CASRLSSGGGSDTQYF. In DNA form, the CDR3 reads TGTGCCAGCAGGCTCTCTAGCGGGGGGGGGTCAGATACGCAGTATTTT.

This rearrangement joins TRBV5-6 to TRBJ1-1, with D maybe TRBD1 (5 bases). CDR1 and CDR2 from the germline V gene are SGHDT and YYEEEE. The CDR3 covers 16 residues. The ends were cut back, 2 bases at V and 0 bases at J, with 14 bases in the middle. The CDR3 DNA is TGTGCCAGCAGCTTCCGGGGGGTTAACATGAACACTGAAGCTTTCTTT. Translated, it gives CASSFRGVNMNTEAFF.